A single TCR beta chain is shown here with its context. Its antigen is unidentified. A junction boundary mismatches the germline segment, possibly from a read error. The sample comes from a study of shared clonotypes between healthy human individuals. Study-wide results and limits: Specimens sampled were limited to blood, with tissue repertoires likely differing. The study found about 5% of naive CD4 clonotypes shared across four donors. Depth was large, yet rarefaction showed that sorted-subset sequencing was incomplete.

The CDR3 loop spans 13 amino acids. Germline V CDR1 and CDR2: SSHAT, FNYEAQ (reference sequence). Sequencing was performed with immunoSEQ multiplex PCR; in TCRdb, only in-frame clones are kept and a portion is missing. The data hold about 1 million clones, with approximately 70% observed a single time. The sequencing input was memory CD4+ T cells sorted from blood. Described subset: CD45RA-negative fraction. The receptor was derived from a young man in good health. The chain joins TRBV7-7 to TRBJ2-5, with 7 bases fitting TRBD1. The chain's CDR3 is CASSPDRVETQYF. CDR3 DNA: TGTGCTAGCAGCCCCGACAGGGTGGAGACCCAGTACTTC. Together with reference TRBV7-7 and TRBJ2-5, the CDR3 gives the full variable domain: GAGVSQSPRYKVTKRGQDVTLRCDPISSHATLYWYQQALGQGPEFLTYFNYEAQPDKSGLPSDRFSAERPEGSISTLTIQRTEQRDSAMYRCASSPDRVETQYFGPGTRLLVL.